This entry concerns a single TCR beta chain. Its target antigen remains unknown. No much larger clone is present one base from it, and per-base qualities are unavailable. The source of the sample is a study of blood T cell repertoires in COVID-19 (dated by TCRdb to 2019 to 2021). The study in broad terms: Samples covering the acute and convalescent phases of COVID-19 were provided by collaborators in the United States, Italy and Spain. The prospective study material was composed of cDNA or gDNA derived from T cells, B-cell-depleted T cells, or PBMCs. The dataset comprised deeply sampled blood TCRbeta repertoires from subjects exposed to, actively infected with, or recovered from COVID-19. A freely available public database, intended as a resource for researchers studying the immune response to SARS-CoV-2, is where the repertoires were released. Samples came from the ongoing ImmuneRACE study (first 160 participants) plus 1,254 subjects from 6 global collaborators. The sample metadata nearly always contained a de-identified subject ID, COVID-19 status, age in years and sex. Where available, HLA class I and class II types were taken from metadata supplied by the sample provider and were not determined by assay-based typing.

The CDR3, from cysteine to phenylalanine, totals 17 residues. Solely the CDR3 DNA is kept, with 51 bases framed from the first base. Trimming accounts for 0 bases at V and 4 bases at J, while the number of junction bases matched to no gene is 9. The germline V gene sets CDR1 to SGHRS and CDR2 to YFSETQ. Overall results and qualifications from the work: Clinical and demographic metadata were provided uncurated, with the amount varying by source and participant.

Whole blood was collected in K2EDTA tubes by collaborating institutions according to the institutions' own protocols. Collaborator samples were shipped for TCRbeta analysis as frozen whole blood, isolated PBMCs, or DNA extracted from either sample type. The immunoSEQ Assay, a bias-controlled multiplex PCR, was used to amplify TCRbeta CDR3 regions from genomic DNA. For the original study's pipeline: Nucleated cell counts per sample were estimated from amplification of reference gene primers within the assay. Sequence reads were collapsed and filtered to measure the absolute abundance of every unique TCRbeta CDR3 rearrangement. For each sample, productive Simpson clonality was calculated as the square root of Simpson's diversity index over productive rearrangements. The immuneACCESS repertoire file appears here via TCRdb, limited to in-frame rearrangements. These files lack a portion of the clones; in checked studies, under half of the deficit traces to unresolved V genes, and the cause of the others is not known. V, J and clone size are taken as reported in that table, and D and trimming were inferred from the DNA itself. Present in this sample are some 200,000 clones, just over 85% of which were seen just once. The top ten clonotypes cover more than 5.5% of the sample.

The sample taken for sequencing was peripheral blood. The chain is encoded by TRBV5-1 joined to TRBJ2-3; 9 nucleotides in the junction match TRBD2. The receptor was isolated from an elderly man with acute or convalescent COVID-19. CDR3 sequence: CASSLVGAGGSADTQYF. The DNA sequence reads TGCGCCAGCAGCTTGGTCGGAGCGGGAGGTTCTGCAGATACGCAGTATTTT.